A single sample gave rise to the 25 T cell receptor beta chains below, sequenced in a study of T cells after yellow fever vaccination. MiXCR was run by TCRdb on the 5' RACE reads, yielding one entry per CDR3 protein. Of approximately 300,000 distinct CDR3 sequences listed, around 7% are singletons. The sequences come from PBMCs, collected about 49 days after the first yellow fever vaccination. These receptors came from a man between 18 and 29 years old who received the YFV17D yellow fever vaccine.

V is TRBV15 and J is TRBJ2-7; D uncertain. Trimming removed 0 bases from V and 4 bases from J, with 7 bases in between. Looked up from germline, CDR1 is LNHNV and CDR2 is YYDKDF (reference sequence). The CDR3 is 13 residues long. The CDR3 loop is CATSRELVYEQYV. As DNA, the CDR3 is TGTGCCACCAGCAGAGAACTGGTTTACGAGCAGTACGTC.

This clonotype was detected ten times or more. V usage is TRBV7-2 and J usage is TRBJ1-3; no firm D call. The CDR3 runs 13 residues. V lost 2 bases, J lost 4 bases, and 6 bases lay in between. Per germline, CDR1 SGHTA and CDR2 FQGNSA. The CDR3 DNA follows: TGTGCCAGCAGCTTACAGGAGGGAAACACCATATATTTT. Protein product: CASSLQEGNTIYF.

This rearrangement joins TRBV7-9 to TRBJ2-2; D is undetermined. V lost 3 bases and J lost 8, with 7 bases in between. Germline CDR1 is SEHNR and CDR2 is FQNEAQ (reference sequence). This CDR3 is 12 amino acids long. CDR3 nucleotides: TGTGCCAGCAGCTTTTGGCCGGGGGAGCTGTTTTTT. Translating it yields CASSFWPGELFF.

The gene calls are TRBV5-1 and TRBJ2-7; 10 bases agree with TRBD1. Germline assignment: CDR1 SGHRS and CDR2 YFSETQ. This CDR3 is 14 amino acids long. The ends lost 4 bases at V and 7 bases at J; junction bases unmatched: 8. CDR3 coding DNA: TGCGCCAGCAGCGATCGGGACAGGGGATGGGAGCAGTACTTC. It codes for CASSDRDRGWEQYF.

This clonotype came up a few times. The rearrangement joins TRBV4-3 to TRBJ2-7; D is unresolved. V lost 3 bases, J lost 6 bases, and 12 bases lay in between. CDR1 is LGHNA, CDR2 YSLEER, per germline. CDR3 length: 13 amino acids. CDR3 DNA: TGCGCCAGCAGCCAGGTAATCCGTGGCGAGCAGTACTTC. Its protein product is CASSQVIRGEQYF.

This clonotype was seen at least ten times. The rearrangement joins TRBV7-3 to TRBJ1-5; no reliable D call. Trimming removed 5 bases at V and 2 bases at J, with 7 bases between. The CDR3 totals 13 residues. The germline V gene has CDR1 SGHTA and CDR2 FQGTGA. Here the CDR3 DNA reads TGTGCCAGCAGCCCGGACGGCAATCAGCCCCAGCATTTT. Its translation: CASSPDGNQPQHF.

This rearrangement joins TRBV4-1 to TRBJ1-2; D remains ambiguous. The CDR3 is made up of 17 amino acids. Per germline, CDR1 MGHRA and CDR2 YSYEKL. Trimming took off 0 bases at V and 4 bases at J, with 18 bases between the two ends. CDR3 nucleotides: TGCGCCAGCAGCCAAGATCCGGGATCTTTGAGTTCCTATGGCTACACCTTC. This encodes CASSQDPGSLSSYGYTF.

At least ten counts were recorded for this clonotype. V usage is TRBV4-1 and J usage is TRBJ2-5; TRBD1 or TRBD2 may be the D gene (5 bases each). The CDR3 extends over 15 amino acids. Germline lookup yields CDR1 MGHRA and CDR2 YSYEKL. The V end lost 3 bases, the J end lost 5 bases, and 16 bases lay between the germline ends. The CDR3 nucleotides are TGCGCCAGCAGCCATCCGGGACGTAGCGTGGAGACCCAGTACTTC. Its translation is CASSHPGRSVETQYF.

About this clonotype itself: A much larger clone sits a single nucleotide away, making a read error possible. V gene TRBV7-9 combines with J gene TRBJ2-1; D not resolved. Germline V gene sequence: CDR1 SEHNR, CDR2 FQNEAQ (reference sequence). V gave up 1 base and J gave up 7 bases, with 14 bases separating them. The CDR3 sequence is 15 residues long. The CDR3 DNA is TGTGCCAGCAGCTTAGTGGCGATTAGGGAAAATGAGCAGTTCTTC. Its translation: CASSLVAIRENEQFF.

The chain carries TRBV7-9 and TRBJ2-5, with 12 nucleotides matching TRBD2. Looked up from germline, CDR1 is SEHNR and CDR2 is FQNEAQ (reference sequence). This CDR3 is 16 amino acids long. The V and J ends lost 5 bases and 4 bases, in that order; junction bases with no gene match: 8. This chain's CDR3 is CASSPRLAGDLETQYF. In DNA, the CDR3 is TGTGCCAGCAGCCCAAGACTAGCGGGGGACTTAGAGACCCAGTACTTC.

This clonotype was observed many times. V is TRBV20-1 and J is TRBJ2-5, with 8 bases lining up with TRBD2. There are 13 residues in the CDR3. Germline lookup yields CDR1 DFQATT and CDR2 SNEGSKA (reference sequence). V was clipped by 5 bases and J by 5 bases; unmatched bases: 7. Here the CDR3 DNA reads TGCAGTGCTCATCGGACTAGCCGCGAGACCCAGTACTTC. Its translation: CSAHRTSRETQYF.

J is TRBJ2-2 and V is TRBV7-8; D is perhaps TRBD1 (6 bases). This CDR3 comprises 16 residues. Germline V gives CDR1 SGHVS, CDR2 FQNEAQ. V lost 8 bases to trimming and J lost 3 bases, with 19 bases between them. The CDR3 DNA reads as TGTGCCAGCGCAGGGGCCACACCGTACTACACCGGGGAGCTGTTTTTT. Amino acid sequence: CASAGATPYYTGELFF. The full variable domain, with the rest looked up from reference TRBV7-8 and TRBJ2-2, is GAGVSQSPRYKVAKRGQDVALRCDPISGHVSLFWYQQALGQGPEFLTYFQNEAQLDKSGLPSDRFFAERPEGSVSTLKIQRTQQEDSAVYLCASAGATPYYTGELFFGEGSRLTVL.

This clonotype was seen at least ten times. This rearrangement joins TRBV7-2 to TRBJ2-1, with a weak D call TRBD1 (5 bases). Germline V gene lookup returns CDR1 SGHTA and CDR2 FQGNSA. Deletions cut 4 bases from V and 10 bases from J, with 8 bases between. This CDR3 region has 11 residues. The CDR3 nucleotides read TGTGCCAGCAGCTCCCGGACAGAGCAGTTCTTC. It encodes CASSSRTEQFF.

The chain carries TRBV30 and TRBJ1-1; TRBD1 matches at 7 bases. V lost 0 bases to trimming and J lost 0 bases; unmatched junction nucleotides: 7. This CDR3 has 16 residues. Germline V lookup: CDR1 GTSNPN, CDR2 SVGIG (reference sequence). CDR3 in DNA: TGTGCCTGGAGTGTTTTCATAGGGACAGTGAACACTGAAGCTTTCTTT. It yields the protein CAWSVFIGTVNTEAFF.

This clonotype showed up many times. The V call is TRBV5-1, the J call TRBJ1-1; D call uncertain. CDR3 length equals 15 residues. Germline values: CDR1 SGHRS, CDR2 YFSETQ. Between the trimmed V and J ends, which lost 0 bases and 0 bases, there was a span of 9 bases. This CDR3 reads CASSLASGLNTEAFF. The CDR3 DNA reads as TGCGCCAGCAGCTTGGCGAGCGGACTGAACACTGAAGCTTTCTTT.

This clonotype was counted at least ten times. The CDR3 here is CSASFGETQYF. The CDR3 coding sequence is TGCAGTGCTAGTTTCGGGGAGACCCAGTACTTC. The V and J genes are TRBV20-1 and TRBJ2-5; the D is unclear. The CDR3 is made up of 11 amino acids. Germline values: CDR1 DFQATT, CDR2 SNEGSKA (reference sequence). Trimming cost V 3 bases and J 5 bases, with 7 bases left between them.

This clonotype has ten or more counts. V and J are TRBV28 and TRBJ1-3; the D is unclear. CDR1 is MDHEN and CDR2 is SYDVKM in the germline V gene. The CDR3 sequence is 11 residues long. Trimming cost V 8 bases and J 11 bases, with 13 bases left between them. In nucleotides, the CDR3 is TGTGCCAGCGGAGCCCCTCGATCCATATATTTT. Protein product: CASGAPRSIYF.

In its sample, this clonotype was seen a few times. This chain links TRBV29-1 with TRBJ2-3, with 8 bases identical to TRBD1. Losses at the gene ends were 6 bases for V and 2 bases for J; bases not matched to a gene: 4. Germline V gene data show CDR1 as SQVTM and CDR2 as ANQGSEA. CDR3 length: 13 amino acids. The CDR3 nucleotides are TGCAGCGTCAGGACAGGGTCCACAGATACGCAGTATTTT. Protein product: CSVRTGSTDTQYF.

This clonotype has ten or more counts. The genes are TRBV12-3 or TRBV12-4 and TRBJ2-5; D remains ambiguous. The CDR3 loop spans 12 amino acids. Trimming left V 7 bases short and J 7 bases short, with 13 bases between. The DNA of the CDR3 is TGTGCCAGCAATGCGGCAAAAGGGACCCAGTACTTC. It yields the protein CASNAAKGTQYF.

This clonotype was detected only a few times. The V call is TRBV5-1, the J call TRBJ2-7, with TRBD2 identical over 7 bases. CDR1 and CDR2 (germline): SGHRS, YFSETQ. Trimming took 7 bases from V and 3 from J; bases not matched to a gene: 7. This CDR3 is 13 amino acids long. CDR3 in amino acids: CASPRGVRYEQYF. DNA for the CDR3: TGCGCCAGCCCCCGGGGGGTCCGCTACGAGCAGTACTTC.

This clonotype was found many times. V gene TRBV7-7 combines with J gene TRBJ2-5; D unclear. The V end lost 5 bases, the J end lost 4 bases, and 11 bases lay between the germline ends. The CDR3 extends over 13 amino acids. Germline V lookup: CDR1 SSHAT, CDR2 FNYEAQ (reference sequence). CDR3 sequence (DNA): TGTGCCAGCAGCGTAGTGGGTCGAGAGACCCAGTACTTC. Encoded protein: CASSVVGRETQYF.

The chain recombines TRBV29-1 with TRBJ1-1, with a tentative D call TRBD1 (6 bases). The CDR3 loop spans 13 amino acids. Germline lookup yields CDR1 SQVTM and CDR2 ANQGSEA. Trimming removed 2 bases at V and 1 base at J, with 8 bases between. The CDR3 nucleotides read TGCAGCGTTGAACAGGGGCAGAACACTGAAGCTTTCTTT. Protein sequence: CSVEQGQNTEAFF.

This clonotype appeared a few times. The rearrangement links TRBV18 to TRBJ2-2; D unclear. CDR1 KGHSH and CDR2 LQKENI come from the germline V gene. The CDR3 loop spans 14 amino acids. Trimming removed 4 bases from V and 3 bases from J, with 9 bases in between. This chain's CDR3 is CASSQQYHTGELFF. For the CDR3, the DNA is TGTGCCAGCTCACAGCAATACCACACCGGGGAGCTGTTTTTT.

In its sample, this clonotype was seen many times. V and J are TRBV11-2 and TRBJ2-5, with 7 bases aligning to TRBD1. The length of the CDR3 is 13 residues. Germline loops: CDR1 SGHAT, CDR2 FQNNGV. With V trimmed by 5 bases and J by 5 bases, 5 bases remained unmatched. CDR3 amino acids: CASSPDRVETQYF. DNA of the CDR3: TGTGCCAGCAGCCCAGACAGGGTGGAGACCCAGTACTTC. The entire variable domain, with the rest obtained from reference TRBV11-2 and TRBJ2-5, is as follows: EAGVAQSPRYKIIEKRQSVAFWCNPISGHATLYWYQQILGQGPKLLIQFQNNGVVDDSQLPKDRFSAERLKGVDSTLKIQPAKLEDSAVYLCASSPDRVETQYFGPGTRLLVL.

This clonotype occurred many times. V gene TRBV4-3 combines with J gene TRBJ1-1; unclear D gene. The CDR3 consists of 18 residues. The germline V gene encodes CDR1 LGHNA and CDR2 YSLEER. Trimming shortened V by 1 base and J by 5 bases, and 23 bases separated the two germline ends. The chain's CDR3 is CASSQGPGDNNRRTEAFF. The CDR3 DNA sequence: TGCGCCAGCAGCCAAGGTCCTGGGGATAACAACCGCAGGACTGAAGCTTTCTTT.